These T cell receptor beta chains were read from a single sample in a study of cytomegalovirus exposure and HLA in healthy donors. The method was immunoSEQ multiplex PCR; TCRdb's version includes in-frame clones alone and lacks a portion of them. The sample includes 150,000 to 200,000 clones, 80% seen only once; the top ten take around 0.69%. The specimen was PBMCs. Source of these receptors: a boy younger than 18 in good health and CMV-seronegative. CDR3s include the opening cysteine and the closing phenylalanine or tryptophan. Fields, in order: D gene, V gene, clone size, J gene, CDR3 DNA, CDR3 protein. D genes are given only for firm matches. Rows may omit the clone size; those that give it use once, few, many or a size class.

D gene: TRBD1; V gene: TRBV5-1; clone size: -; J gene: TRBJ2-1; CDR3 DNA: TGCGCCAGCAGCCGGGACAGGGTCTACAATGAGCAGTTCTTC; CDR3 protein: CASSRDRVYNEQFF
D gene: TRBD2; V gene: TRBV11-2; clone size: once; J gene: TRBJ2-7; CDR3 DNA: TGTGCTTGTGGACTAGCATACGAGCAGTACTTC; CDR3 protein: CACGLAYEQYF
D gene: TRBD1; V gene: TRBV18; clone size: once; J gene: TRBJ2-2; CDR3 DNA: TGTGCCAGCTCACCAAGGGGGCCTAGCAATTCTATCGGGGAGCTGTTTTTT; CDR3 protein: CASSPRGPSNSIGELFF
D gene: TRBD1; V gene: TRBV7-3; clone size: -; J gene: TRBJ1-1; CDR3 DNA: TGTGCCAGCAGCTTACAGGGGGCATACACTGAAGCTTTCTTT; CDR3 protein: CASSLQGAYTEAFF
D gene: -; V gene: TRBV2; clone size: -; J gene: TRBJ1-2; CDR3 DNA: TGTGCCAGCAGTGTCGTCAGAGGGGGCTACACCTTC; CDR3 protein: CASSVVRGGYTF
D gene: -; V gene: TRBV27; clone size: -; J gene: TRBJ1-2; CDR3 DNA: TGTGCCAGCAGACCTTCCCAGAGAGGGGGACCCGTCTATGGCTACACCTTC; CDR3 protein: CASRPSQRGGPVYGYTF
D gene: -; V gene: TRBV10-3; clone size: -; J gene: TRBJ1-1; CDR3 DNA: TGTGCCATCACTAAGGAGGGCCGAGCTTTCTTT; CDR3 protein: CAITKEGRAFF
D gene: TRBD2; V gene: TRBV6-1; clone size: few; J gene: TRBJ2-7; CDR3 DNA: TGTGCCAGCAGTGAAGCGCGATCTTTACTAGCGGGGCTCTACGAGCAGTACTTC; CDR3 protein: CASSEARSLLAGLYEQYF
D gene: TRBD1; V gene: TRBV7-7; clone size: -; J gene: TRBJ2-2; CDR3 DNA: TGTGCTAGCAGTCCCGGGACAGGGGAGACCGGGGAGCTGTTTTTT; CDR3 protein: CASSPGTGETGELFF
D gene: TRBD2; V gene: TRBV7-9; clone size: -; J gene: TRBJ2-7; CDR3 DNA: TGTGCCAGCAGCTCTAGCGGGCCCTACGAGCAGTACTTC; CDR3 protein: CASSSSGPYEQYF
D gene: TRBD1; V gene: TRBV5-6; clone size: -; J gene: TRBJ1-2; CDR3 DNA: TGTGCCAGCAGCCTCCGGACAGGGGGGCCCTACACCTTC; CDR3 protein: CASSLRTGGPYTF
D gene: TRBD1; V gene: TRBV10-3; clone size: -; J gene: TRBJ1-1; CDR3 DNA: TGTGCCATCCGGTATTGGGACAGGGGATCCACTGAAGCTTTCTTT; CDR3 protein: CAIRYWDRGSTEAFF
D gene: TRBD2; V gene: TRBV9; clone size: -; J gene: TRBJ2-4; CDR3 DNA: TGTGCCAGCAGCTTTGGACTAGCGGGGGTCAAAAACATTCAGTACTTC; CDR3 protein: CASSFGLAGVKNIQYF
D gene: -; V gene: TRBV7-9; clone size: few; J gene: TRBJ2-6; CDR3 DNA: TGTGCCACCATTCAGGGCGGATATCGAGGGGCCAACGTCCTGACTTTC; CDR3 protein: CATIQGGYRGANVLTF
D gene: TRBD2; V gene: TRBV6-6; clone size: -; J gene: TRBJ2-1; CDR3 DNA: TGTGCCAGCAGTTCCACCGGACTAGCGGGATCCCATGAGCAGTTCTTC; CDR3 protein: CASSSTGLAGSHEQFF
D gene: TRBD1; V gene: TRBV4-3; clone size: few; J gene: TRBJ2-2; CDR3 DNA: TGCGCCAGCAGCCAAGCCCGGACAGGGACGGTCGCCGGGGAGCTGTTTTTT; CDR3 protein: CASSQARTGTVAGELFF
D gene: -; V gene: TRBV6-1; clone size: -; J gene: TRBJ1-6; CDR3 DNA: TGTGCCAGCAGACCGGGGGGGGGATATAATTCACCCCTCCACTTT; CDR3 protein: CASRPGGGYNSPLHF
D gene: -; V gene: TRBV27; clone size: once; J gene: TRBJ1-4; CDR3 DNA: TGTGCCAGCAGGAGGACAGCGCACCCTAATGAAAAACTGTTTTTT; CDR3 protein: CASRRTAHPNEKLFF
D gene: -; V gene: TRBV7-2; clone size: -; J gene: TRBJ2-7; CDR3 DNA: TGTGCCAGCAGCCCCCTTTACGAGCAGTACTTC; CDR3 protein: CASSPLYEQYF
D gene: -; V gene: TRBV5-1; clone size: -; J gene: TRBJ1-1; CDR3 DNA: TGCGCCAGCAGCTTGAGTGGGAGAAACACTGAAGCTTTCTTT; CDR3 protein: CASSLSGRNTEAFF
D gene: -; V gene: TRBV6-1; clone size: -; J gene: TRBJ1-5; CDR3 DNA: TGTGCCAGCAGTGAACCGAATCAGCCCCAGCATTTT; CDR3 protein: CASSEPNQPQHF
D gene: TRBD2; V gene: TRBV5-4; clone size: -; J gene: TRBJ2-1; CDR3 DNA: TGTGCCAGCAGCTTACTAGCGGGGGGTTCCAATGAGCAGTTCTTC; CDR3 protein: CASSLLAGGSNEQFF
D gene: -; V gene: TRBV30; clone size: once; J gene: TRBJ2-5; CDR3 DNA: TGTGCCTGGAGCGCCTTCCGTGCGGGTCAAGAGACCCAGTACTTC; CDR3 protein: CAWSAFRAGQETQYF
D gene: TRBD1; V gene: TRBV4-1; clone size: once; J gene: TRBJ1-5; CDR3 DNA: TGCGCCAGCAGCCAAGTACAGGGACAGGGAAATCAGCCCCAGCATTTT; CDR3 protein: CASSQVQGQGNQPQHF
D gene: TRBD1; V gene: TRBV2; clone size: -; J gene: TRBJ1-6; CDR3 DNA: TGTGCCAGCAGTACCGACAGGGAGCAGAACTCCTATAATTCACCCCTCCACTTT; CDR3 protein: CASSTDREQNSYNSPLHF
D gene: -; V gene: TRBV9; clone size: -; J gene: TRBJ2-2; CDR3 DNA: TGTGCCAGCAGCGTAGGCAGGGCTGGACCCGGGGAGCTGTTTTTT; CDR3 protein: CASSVGRAGPGELFF
D gene: TRBD1; V gene: TRBV5-4; clone size: few; J gene: TRBJ1-1; CDR3 DNA: TGTGCCAGCAGAGGACAGGGGAACACTGAAGCTTTCTTT; CDR3 protein: CASRGQGNTEAFF
D gene: TRBD2; V gene: TRBV9; clone size: -; J gene: TRBJ2-7; CDR3 DNA: TGTGCCAGCAGCGTAGGATCTAGCGGGAGCTACGAGCAGTACTTC; CDR3 protein: CASSVGSSGSYEQYF
D gene: TRBD1; V gene: TRBV27; clone size: -; J gene: TRBJ1-5; CDR3 DNA: TGTGCCAGCAGTCGCCGAACAGGGGCGGGCAATCAGCCCCAGCATTTT; CDR3 protein: CASSRRTGAGNQPQHF
D gene: TRBD1; V gene: TRBV7-9; clone size: -; J gene: TRBJ1-2; CDR3 DNA: TGTTCCAGCAGCCGCCGGGACAGGGAGCGACATGGCTACACCTTC; CDR3 protein: CSSSRRDRERHGYTF
D gene: TRBD1; V gene: TRBV9; clone size: -; J gene: TRBJ2-7; CDR3 DNA: TGTGCCAGCAGCGTGTCAGGGGGCGCCAGGGGCGAGCAGTACTTC; CDR3 protein: CASSVSGGARGEQYF
D gene: TRBD2; V gene: TRBV6-4; clone size: -; J gene: TRBJ2-1; CDR3 DNA: TGTGCCAGCAGTGGTGTAGCGGGGGGATACAATGAGCAGTTCTTC; CDR3 protein: CASSGVAGGYNEQFF
D gene: -; V gene: TRBV11-3; clone size: few; J gene: TRBJ2-5; CDR3 DNA: TGTGCCAGCAGCTTAGAGGGGAGGTGGGAGACCCAGTACTTC; CDR3 protein: CASSLEGRWETQYF
D gene: -; V gene: TRBV6-6; clone size: -; J gene: TRBJ1-1; CDR3 DNA: TGTGCCAGCAGTTACTCGGTCGGGGGGAACACTGAAGCTTTCTTT; CDR3 protein: CASSYSVGGNTEAFF
D gene: TRBD2; V gene: TRBV6-5; clone size: -; J gene: TRBJ2-5; CDR3 DNA: TGTGCCAGCCGGGGGCGGGGGGCAAAGGAGACCCAGTACTTC; CDR3 protein: CASRGRGAKETQYF
D gene: -; V gene: TRBV9; clone size: few; J gene: TRBJ1-2; CDR3 DNA: TGTGCCAGCGGGCCTTCTAACTATGGCTACACCTTC; CDR3 protein: CASGPSNYGYTF
D gene: TRBD1; V gene: TRBV6-1; clone size: -; J gene: TRBJ1-2; CDR3 DNA: TGTGCCAGCAGTGGCGGGACAGTGATCTATGGCTACACCTTC; CDR3 protein: CASSGGTVIYGYTF
D gene: TRBD1; V gene: TRBV30; clone size: -; J gene: TRBJ1-1; CDR3 DNA: TGTGCCTGGATGGGACAGACGAACACTGAAGCTTTCTTT; CDR3 protein: CAWMGQTNTEAFF
D gene: TRBD2; V gene: TRBV11-2; clone size: -; J gene: TRBJ2-7; CDR3 DNA: TGTGCCAGCAGCCCGGGGAGGACTAGCGGGAGAACATCCTACGAGCAGTACTTC; CDR3 protein: CASSPGRTSGRTSYEQYF
D gene: TRBD1; V gene: TRBV5-1; clone size: -; J gene: TRBJ1-2; CDR3 DNA: TGCGCCAGCAGCTCCGGGGACAGTTATGGCTACACCTTC; CDR3 protein: CASSSGDSYGYTF
D gene: -; V gene: TRBV7-3; clone size: -; J gene: TRBJ2-1; CDR3 DNA: TGTGCCAGCAGTTTAACGATGGGGGGGCAAAACAATGAGCAGTTCTTC; CDR3 protein: CASSLTMGGQNNEQFF
D gene: -; V gene: TRBV7-6; clone size: few; J gene: TRBJ2-2; CDR3 DNA: TGTGCCAGCAGCTCGACCCTAGACACCGGGGAGCTGTTTTTT; CDR3 protein: CASSSTLDTGELFF
D gene: TRBD2; V gene: TRBV9; clone size: once; J gene: TRBJ2-3; CDR3 DNA: TGTGCCAGCAGGGGGACTAGCGGGAGAGGCTCAGATACGCAGTATTTT; CDR3 protein: CASRGTSGRGSDTQYF
D gene: TRBD1; V gene: TRBV6-1; clone size: few; J gene: TRBJ1-2; CDR3 DNA: TGTGCCAGCAGCGAGACCGGGACAGGGGCTTATGGCTACACCTTC; CDR3 protein: CASSETGTGAYGYTF
D gene: -; V gene: TRBV11-1; clone size: -; J gene: TRBJ2-7; CDR3 DNA: TGTGCCAGCAGCTGGCGGGACGAGCAGTACTTC; CDR3 protein: CASSWRDEQYF
D gene: -; V gene: TRBV14; clone size: -; J gene: TRBJ1-1; CDR3 DNA: TGTGCCAGCAGCGAGGGAAATACTGAAGCTTTCTTT; CDR3 protein: CASSEGNTEAFF
D gene: TRBD1; V gene: TRBV7-9; clone size: -; J gene: TRBJ1-2; CDR3 DNA: TGTGCCAGCAGCCCAAGGACAGGGGGGAACTATGGCTACACCTTC; CDR3 protein: CASSPRTGGNYGYTF
D gene: TRBD1; V gene: TRBV19; clone size: -; J gene: TRBJ1-4; CDR3 DNA: TGTGCTCCTTTTATGGACAGGAAAAATGAAAAACTGTTTTTT; CDR3 protein: CAPFMDRKNEKLFF
D gene: TRBD1; V gene: TRBV29-1; clone size: -; J gene: TRBJ1-1; CDR3 DNA: TGCAGCGTGCAGGGACAGCTGAACACTGAAGCTTTCTTT; CDR3 protein: CSVQGQLNTEAFF
D gene: TRBD1; V gene: TRBV5-4; clone size: -; J gene: TRBJ2-1; CDR3 DNA: TGTGCCAGCAGCGCGGTCGGACAGGGGACCGATGAGCAGTTCTTC; CDR3 protein: CASSAVGQGTDEQFF
D gene: -; V gene: TRBV29-1; clone size: few; J gene: TRBJ2-1; CDR3 DNA: TGCAGCGTTGAGGCACAGGGTAGCTATGAGCAGTTCTTC; CDR3 protein: CSVEAQGSYEQFF
D gene: TRBD1; V gene: TRBV27; clone size: -; J gene: TRBJ1-2; CDR3 DNA: TGTGCCAGCAGTTTCACCGGGACAGGGGGGTTCAACTATGGCTACACCTTC; CDR3 protein: CASSFTGTGGFNYGYTF
D gene: TRBD1; V gene: TRBV11-3; clone size: -; J gene: TRBJ1-4; CDR3 DNA: TGTGCCAGCAGCTTGATGGACAGGGATGAAAAACTGTTTTTT; CDR3 protein: CASSLMDRDEKLFF
D gene: -; V gene: TRBV10-3; clone size: few; J gene: TRBJ2-5; CDR3 DNA: TGTGCCATCAGTGATGAAAAACAGGGCCCAACAGAGACCCAGTACTTC; CDR3 protein: CAISDEKQGPTETQYF
D gene: TRBD1; V gene: TRBV7-6; clone size: -; J gene: TRBJ2-7; CDR3 DNA: TGTGCCAGCAGCACGACCCCCGGGACAGGAGACTACGAGCAGTACTTC; CDR3 protein: CASSTTPGTGDYEQYF
D gene: TRBD2; V gene: TRBV10-3; clone size: -; J gene: TRBJ2-2; CDR3 DNA: TGTGCCATTCCCTCTAGCGGGGGGGCCACCGGGGAGCTGTTTTTT; CDR3 protein: CAIPSSGGATGELFF
D gene: TRBD2; V gene: TRBV5-1; clone size: once; J gene: TRBJ2-3; CDR3 DNA: TGCGCCAGCAGCCAGGGACTAGCGGTATTCACAGATACGCAGTATTTT; CDR3 protein: CASSQGLAVFTDTQYF
D gene: -; V gene: TRBV7-2; clone size: -; J gene: TRBJ2-3; CDR3 DNA: TGTGCCAGCAGCTGGGACTTGCCCACAGATACGCAGTATTTT; CDR3 protein: CASSWDLPTDTQYF
D gene: -; V gene: TRBV5-1; clone size: -; J gene: TRBJ2-2; CDR3 DNA: TGCGCCAGCAGCTTGGCGGGCGGGGCCGCGAACACCGGGGAGCTGTTTTTT; CDR3 protein: CASSLAGGAANTGELFF
D gene: -; V gene: TRBV21-1; clone size: -; J gene: TRBJ1-3; CDR3 DNA: TGTGCCAGCAGCAAACAGGGTGTCCGAAACACCATATATTTT; CDR3 protein: CASSKQGVRNTIYF